What follows describes a single T cell receptor (beta chain). Germline CDR1 and CDR2: SGDLS and YYNGEE. V was cut by 0 bases and J by 4 bases, with 6 bases left in between. This CDR3 spans 13 amino acids. Combining a sample-barcoded 5' primer with a J-beta primer mix, a second PCR ran for 7 to 11 cycles. A single record per CDR3 protein comes from TCRdb applying MiXCR to the 5' RACE reads. This sample yields some 860,000 distinct CDR3 sequences, of which about 61% are seen a single time; roughly 25% belongs to the top ten. The data are from a study of blood T cells in healthy people across ages. The clonotype comes from a man aged 35-49 years in good health. V is TRBV9 and J is TRBJ2-3; D unresolved. Source material: blood. The CDR3 nucleotides are TGTGCCAGCAGCGTAGATGAGGCAGATACGCAGTATTTT. Protein: CASSVDEADTQYF.